This T cell receptor beta chain was identified during a study of blood T cell repertoires in COVID-19 (TCRdb year 2020). Regarding the research as a whole: Samples from collaborators originated in the United States, Italy and Spain and spanned both the acute and convalescent phases of COVID-19. The prospective study material was composed of cDNA or gDNA derived from T cells, B-cell-depleted T cells, or PBMCs. The samples were drawn from the first 160 participants of the ongoing ImmuneRACE study and from under 1,500 subjects provided by 6 global collaborators. Subjects who had been exposed to COVID-19, were actively infected with it, or had recovered from it provided the deeply sampled blood TCRbeta repertoires that made up the dataset. The sample metadata nearly always contained a de-identified subject ID, COVID-19 status, age in years and sex. The repertoires were released in a freely available public database intended as a resource for research on the immune response to SARS-CoV-2. HLA class I and class II types, where available, came from metadata supplied by the sample provider rather than from assay-based typing. The paper as a whole reports these results and caveats: How much clinical and demographic metadata was included differed by source and by participant, and the metadata was provided uncurated.

One collaborating source in Seattle enrolled patients while the patients were actively infected and followed the patients over time throughout the course of disease. Each collaborating institution followed its own protocols to collect whole blood in K2EDTA tubes. Collaborator samples were shipped for TCRbeta analysis as frozen whole blood, isolated PBMCs, or DNA extracted from either sample type. As for this clone: This receptor's antigen is unknown. No clone much larger than this one lies a single base away; base qualities are absent.

TCRbeta CDR3 regions were amplified from genomic DNA using the immunoSEQ Assay, a bias-controlled multiplex PCR. The authors' pipeline ran thus. Within the assay, amplification of reference gene primers was used to estimate how many nucleated cells each sample contained. To quantify the absolute abundance of each unique TCRbeta CDR3 rearrangement, sequence reads were collapsed and filtered. For each sample, productive Simpson clonality was calculated by taking the square root of Simpson's diversity index across productive rearrangements. TCRdb re-hosts the immuneACCESS table, in-frame sequences only. Its copies lack some clones; in the studies checked, an unresolved V gene accounts for under half of them, and the cause for the rest is not known. D and trimming come from the DNA, and the V and J calls and clone size come from that table. For this sample there are 300,000 or so clones; 75% to 90% appear just once. 2.5% to 3.5% of the sample rests with the top ten.

The specimen was peripheral blood. This TCR was recovered from a woman aged 25 to 39 with COVID-19, enrolled during active disease.

This receptor carries the CDR3 CASSMTGTHEQYF. The base sequence is TGTGCCAGTAGTATGACGGGAACGCACGAGCAGTACTTC. This chain is built from TRBV19 and TRBJ2-7, with TRBD2 as a weak D call on 5 bases. The germline V gene (reference sequence) gives CDR1 as LNHDA and CDR2 as SQIVND. A distance of 11 bases separates the germline ends of V and J, which lose 3 bases and 5 bases respectively. Including the terminal cysteine and phenylalanine, the CDR3 comprises 13 residues. Solely the CDR3 DNA is kept, with 39 bases framed from the first base.